This T cell receptor beta chain was found in a study of identical twins. Overall study results and limits: Twin pairs had excess sharing that was weaker in beta out-of-frame sequences. Out-of-frame alpha sequences common to twins were enriched for low generation probability. It was possible that invariant MAIT and iNKT cells partly confounded the zero-insertion analyses.

All donors were healthy Caucasians. On this clonotype itself: What it binds is unknown.

The CDR3 contains 12 residues. V was pared by 6 bases and J by 2 bases, with 8 bases between. CDR1 is MNHEY, CDR2 SVGEGT, per germline. TCRdb reanalysed the 5' RACE reads using MiXCR and keeps one entry per CDR3 protein. The sample holds about 220,000 distinct CDR3 sequences, 6% to 9% seen once. In addition, the sample was reused for a study of yellow fever vaccine responses in identical twins.

The receptor was derived from a woman between 18 and 29 years old in good health. The sample comprised memory (CD45RO+) T cells sorted from blood. This sequence joins TRBV6-2 or TRBV6-3 and TRBJ2-7; D may be TRBD2 (5 bases). The CDR3, as DNA: TGTGCCAGCAGCGAGGGAACCTACGAGCAGTACTTC. This translates into CASSEGTYEQYF.